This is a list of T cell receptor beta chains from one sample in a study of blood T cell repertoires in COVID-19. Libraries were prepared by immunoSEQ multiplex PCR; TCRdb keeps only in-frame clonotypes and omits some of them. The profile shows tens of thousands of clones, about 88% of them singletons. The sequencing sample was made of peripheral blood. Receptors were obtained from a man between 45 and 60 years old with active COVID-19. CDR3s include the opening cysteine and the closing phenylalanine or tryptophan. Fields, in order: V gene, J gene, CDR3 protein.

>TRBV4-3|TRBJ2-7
CASSQDPSSYEQYF
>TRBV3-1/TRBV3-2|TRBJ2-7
CASSPLQGEQYF
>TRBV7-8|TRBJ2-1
CASSLYQTYNEQFF
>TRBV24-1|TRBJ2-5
CATSRTGEETQYF
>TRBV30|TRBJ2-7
CAWSPTGTPYEQYF
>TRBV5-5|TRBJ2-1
CASTHFPNEQFF
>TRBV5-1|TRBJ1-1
CASSPSTGLDTEAFF
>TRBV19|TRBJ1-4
CASSPGLKLFF
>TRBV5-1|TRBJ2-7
CASTNSGGAGEQYF
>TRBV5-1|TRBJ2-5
CASSSGTREETQYF
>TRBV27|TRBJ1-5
CASSLQGWNQPQHF
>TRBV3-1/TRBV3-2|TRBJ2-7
CASSQAGGKTRHEQYF
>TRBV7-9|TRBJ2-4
CASSLRGSTNDKNIQYF
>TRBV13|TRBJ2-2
CASRGQVLNTGELFF
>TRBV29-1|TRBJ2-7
CSGRTGVSEQYF
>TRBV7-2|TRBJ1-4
CASSLLRQLGNKLFF
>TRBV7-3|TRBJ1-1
CASSLGGGNTEAFF
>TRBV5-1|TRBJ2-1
CASSSASGRNEQFF
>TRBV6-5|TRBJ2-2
CAGKVTGSTGELFF
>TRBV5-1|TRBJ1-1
CASSLTGTNTEAFF
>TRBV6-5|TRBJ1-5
CASRGTGGSDQPQHF
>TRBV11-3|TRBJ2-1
CASSLAGEWPEQFF
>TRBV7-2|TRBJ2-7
CASSLGASGIYEQYF
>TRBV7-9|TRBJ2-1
CASSFASSGRYYNEQFF
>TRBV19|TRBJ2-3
CASSTDPTGALNTQYF
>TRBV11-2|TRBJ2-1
CASSVSGGANNEQFF
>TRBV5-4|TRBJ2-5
CASSSRLAGGQETQYF
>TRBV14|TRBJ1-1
CASSRELWGAEAFF
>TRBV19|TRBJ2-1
CASSIARYNEQFF
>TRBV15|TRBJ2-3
CATSRGGADTQYF
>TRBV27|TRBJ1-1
CASSFSDVRPNTEAFF
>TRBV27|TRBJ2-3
CASSWGLAGTDTQYF